The TCR beta chain described here comes from a study of blood T cell repertoires in COVID-19. Some clones are missing from TCRdb's copy, which holds only in-frame ones; the method was immunoSEQ multiplex PCR. In the table there are 50,000 or so clones, around 86% of which are singletons. Germline CDR1 reads SGHVS; CDR2 reads FNYEAQ. The length of the CDR3 is 19 residues. J gave up 2 bases and V 1 base, and 16 bases lay outside the gene matches. Material for sequencing was peripheral blood. The chain has TRBV7-6 and TRBJ2-5; 7 positions match TRBD2. The receptor was isolated from a man over 45 with active COVID-19. The CDR3 is CASSLEGRGVAGPQETQYF. In nucleotides, the CDR3 is TGTGCCAGCAGCTTAGAGGGCCGGGGGGTAGCGGGCCCGCAAGAGACCCAGTACTTC.